This T cell receptor beta chain was obtained from a study of early T cells in non-severe SARS-CoV-2 infection (dated by TCRdb to about 2021). Study-level background: Because TCR sequencing relied on bulk RNA taken from unsorted whole blood, pairing of alpha and beta chains was not possible.

This clonotype was counted at least ten times. The antigen it recognizes is unknown. Per-base quality was not reported, and no clone a single base away is much larger than it. Set within a cohort of healthcare workers in London, UK, this nested case-control study involved weekly PCR testing of nasopharyngeal swabs along with blood sampling. Healthcare workers were enrolled in the week of the UK lockdown, from 23 to 31 March 2020, and were followed every week for up to roughly 15 weeks. The library was generated by 5' RACE. The reads were generated on a NextSeq 500. In the TCR library protocol, unique molecular identifiers were attached to individual cDNA molecules to correct for PCR bias and sequencing error. TCR alpha and beta chains were both sequenced, and the abundances of alpha and beta sequences in each sample were closely correlated with each other. In the source study's methods: Decombinator V4 was used to annotate TCR sequences for V gene, J gene and CDR3. TCRs were defined as expanded if a significant change between any two time points was detected under a Poisson model with p below 0.0001. TCR abundances were normalised to the total number of TCRs sequenced per sample and were expressed as counts per million. VDJdb, accessed on 1 November 2021, was searched for TCRs annotated for CMV, EBV and SARS-CoV-2, and TCRs annotated for more than one antigen were excluded. Using fastp trimming at Q25 and MiXCR clonotype assembly, TCRdb reanalyzed the public sequencing data and kept in-frame beta chains. Rows are unified per CDR3 protein, each entry keeping the most common DNA and genes. The V and J calls and clone size are TCRdb's, not the authors'. Within this sample are nearly 30,000 distinct CDR3 sequences, with 5.5% to 6.5% of them counted one time only. The leading ten clones occupy almost 6% of the sample.

Overall results and qualifications from the work: Matching against VDJdb was skewed toward anti-spike CD8 responses, likely underestimated virus-specific expansions, and missed private and CD4 specificities.

The sequence was obtained from an adult who was a healthcare worker with PCR-confirmed SARS-CoV-2 infection or an uninfected control (not recorded which). Source material: whole blood.

The nucleotide sequence is TGCGCCAGCAGCCAAGATCCCAGAGACTCACCCCTCCACTTT. Translated, it reads CASSQDPRDSPLHF. The chain is made from TRBV4-3 and TRBJ1-6, with the D gene too uncertain to name. Sequences LGHNA (CDR1) and YSLEER (CDR2) are obtained from the germline V gene. The CDR3 covers 14 residues, taking in both the cysteine and the phenylalanine. The entry retains the CDR3 DNA only, 42 bases that are in frame from base 1. The V and J ends are trimmed by 0 bases and 10 bases, leaving 10 bases between them.